This section outlines one TCR beta chain sequence together with its context. Its antigen is unknown. The library came from three nested PCR rounds adapted from ARM-PCR protocols. In TCRdb, the multiplex PCR reads were re-called with MiXCR into one record per CDR3 protein. The sample includes roughly 200,000 distinct CDR3 sequences, about two thirds of them seen just once. The sample is drawn from a study of tumor and adjacent non-tumor tissue in lung cancer. This sample's RNA came from whole unsorted tissue. Newly diagnosed lung cancer patients had thoracic surgery in China, August–late 2014, without prior chemotherapy. Overall study findings and caveats: In normal lung, the top 100 clones were significantly more dominant than in tumor. Higher tumor TCR diversity was associated with shorter survival. Significantly higher TCR diversity was found in tumor than normal lung.

The TCR sequence derives from a man in his fifties or sixties with non-small cell lung cancer. Specimen: lung tumor tissue.

CDR3 coding DNA: TGTGCCAGCAGTTCCGGGTTTGGGTCCCTCTATGGCTACACCTTC. Translation gives CASSSGFGSLYGYTF. This chain connects TRBV28 to TRBJ1-2; D unresolved. The V end lost 4 bases, the J end lost 4 bases, and 16 bases lay between the germline ends. The CDR3 runs to 15 residues. Germline CDR1 MDHEN, CDR2 SYDVKM.